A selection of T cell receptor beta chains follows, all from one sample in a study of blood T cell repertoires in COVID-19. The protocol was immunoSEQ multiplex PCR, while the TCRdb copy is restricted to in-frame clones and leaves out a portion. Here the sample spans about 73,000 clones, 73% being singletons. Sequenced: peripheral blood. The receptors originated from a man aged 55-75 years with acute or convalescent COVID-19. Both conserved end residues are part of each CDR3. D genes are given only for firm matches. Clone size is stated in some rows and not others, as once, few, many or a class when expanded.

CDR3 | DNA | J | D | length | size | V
CASMEQRGLETQYF | TGTGCCAGCATGGAACAGCGGGGCTTAGAGACCCAGTACTTC | TRBJ2-5 | TRBD2 | 14 | - | TRBV6-5
CASSFAAGPDTGELFF | TGCGCCAGCAGCTTCGCGGCGGGACCAGACACCGGGGAGCTGTTTTTT | TRBJ2-2 | - | 16 | - | TRBV5-1
CSASDGGRTDTQYF | TGCAGTGCTAGTGACGGCGGGAGGACAGATACGCAGTATTTT | TRBJ2-3 | TRBD2 | 14 | - | TRBV20-1
CASSQTGYNEQFF | TGTGCCAGCAGCCAGACAGGGTACAATGAGCAGTTCTTC | TRBJ2-1 | TRBD1 | 13 | - | TRBV7-3
CSVEDLRDGGSYNEQFF | TGCAGCGTTGAAGATCTACGGGACGGGGGATCCTACAATGAGCAGTTCTTC | TRBJ2-1 | - | 17 | - | TRBV29-1
CASSPGQVNTGELFF | TGTGCCAGCTCACCGGGACAAGTGAACACCGGGGAGCTGTTTTTT | TRBJ2-2 | - | 15 | - | TRBV18
CASSLAGEDTEAFF | TGTGCCAGCAGCTTAGCGGGGGAGGACACTGAAGCTTTCTTT | TRBJ1-1 | - | 14 | - | TRBV7-2
CASEDRVDEKLFF | TGTGCCAGCGAGGACAGGGTGGATGAAAAACTGTTTTTT | TRBJ1-4 | TRBD1 | 13 | many | TRBV5-6
CASSPQTQETQYF | TGTGCCAGCAGTCCACAGACCCAAGAGACCCAGTACTTC | TRBJ2-5 | - | 13 | - | TRBV6-5
CASSQSVRDLAATEQFF | TGTGCCAGCAGCCAATCAGTCCGGGATCTAGCGGCTACTGAGCAGTTCTTC | TRBJ2-1 | TRBD2 | 17 | few | TRBV14
CASTPGIGQFF | TGTGCCAGCACCCCGGGGATCGGGCAGTTCTTC | TRBJ2-1 | - | 11 | - | TRBV12-3/TRBV12-4
CATTGGYNSPLHF | TGTGCCACGACAGGGGGGTATAATTCACCCCTCCACTTT | TRBJ1-6 | TRBD1 | 13 | - | TRBV10-3
CASSFPGEAQETQYF | TGCGCCAGCAGCTTCCCGGGGGAGGCCCAAGAGACCCAGTACTTC | TRBJ2-5 | - | 15 | - | TRBV5-1
CASSIGGRGRGYTF | TGTGCCAGTAGTATAGGAGGTCGGGGAAGGGGCTACACCTTC | TRBJ1-2 | - | 14 | - | TRBV19
CASSSGGSRNEQFF | TGTGCCAGCAGCTCCGGGGGGTCTCGCAATGAGCAGTTCTTC | TRBJ2-1 | TRBD2 | 14 | - | TRBV5-4
CASSEDSVARGYTF | TGTGCCAGCAGTGAGGACTCCGTTGCTCGTGGCTACACCTTC | TRBJ1-2 | - | 14 | - | TRBV6-1
CASSIRGANTGELFF | TGTGCCAGTAGTATCAGGGGGGCGAACACCGGGGAGCTGTTTTTT | TRBJ2-2 | - | 15 | - | TRBV19
CASSEEFDRATEAFF | TGTGCCAGCAGTGAAGAGTTCGACAGGGCCACTGAAGCTTTCTTT | TRBJ1-1 | TRBD1 | 15 | - | TRBV25-1
CASSQRTSGQGPYEQYF | TGTGCCAGCAGCCAGAGAACCTCGGGACAGGGACCCTACGAGCAGTACTTC | TRBJ2-7 | TRBD1 | 17 | - | TRBV4-2
CASSRQGPTGELFF | TGTGCCAGCTCCCGACAGGGCCCCACCGGGGAGCTGTTTTTT | TRBJ2-2 | TRBD1 | 14 | once | TRBV25-1
CASSLVGIRGSGELFF | TGTGCCAGCAGCTTGGTAGGGATACGAGGGTCCGGGGAGCTGTTTTTT | TRBJ2-2 | - | 16 | - | TRBV5-4
CASSFTGGPQPQHF | TGTGCCAGCAGCTTTACAGGGGGCCCTCAGCCCCAGCATTTT | TRBJ1-5 | TRBD1 | 14 | - | TRBV7-2
CASSLPDSDEQYF | TGTGCCAGCAGTTTACCTGACAGTGACGAGCAGTACTTC | TRBJ2-7 | - | 13 | - | TRBV28
CASFRTSGPETQYF | TGTGCCAGCTTTCGGACTAGCGGGCCAGAGACCCAGTACTTC | TRBJ2-5 | TRBD2 | 14 | - | TRBV6-5
CAWSVGGGYNEQFF | TGTGCCTGGAGTGTAGGGGGGGGTTACAATGAGCAGTTCTTC | TRBJ2-1 | - | 14 | - | TRBV30
CASSQLDRGFCGLLDNEQFF | TGTGCCAGCTCACAGTTGGACAGGGGCTTTTGTGGGTTGCTCGACAATGAGCAGTTCTTC | TRBJ2-1 | TRBD1 | 20 | - | TRBV18
CASSLTGVGTEAFF | TGTGCCAGCAGTTTAACGGGGGTGGGCACTGAAGCTTTCTTT | TRBJ1-1 | - | 14 | - | TRBV28
CASSEAAEQNTIYF | TGTGCCAGCAGTGAAGCGGCCGAACAAAACACCATATATTTT | TRBJ1-3 | - | 14 | - | TRBV6-1
CASSITGGTDTQYF | TGTGCCAGTAGTATCACGGGGGGGACAGATACGCAGTATTTT | TRBJ2-3 | TRBD2 | 14 | - | TRBV19
CASSIRDRATDTQYF | TGTGCCAGTAGTATCCGGGACAGGGCCACAGATACGCAGTATTTT | TRBJ2-3 | TRBD1 | 15 | few | TRBV19
CSAVGGYEQYF | TGCAGTGCCGTGGGGGGGTACGAGCAGTACTTC | TRBJ2-7 | TRBD2 | 11 | - | TRBV20-1
CASSSGRTGAGDTQYF | TGCGCCAGCAGCTCCGGTCGGACAGGGGCCGGAGATACGCAGTATTTT | TRBJ2-3 | TRBD1 | 16 | - | TRBV5-1